The following is a TCR beta chain sequence with its context. Its antigen is unknown. The data originate from a study of cytotoxic CD8 clonotypes in ibrutinib-treated CLL. The overall study: There were roughly 10 relapsed/refractory patients and around 15 treatment-naive patients, and some 18 were IGHV unmutated. Whole-study findings and limits: Public clonotypes showed up rarely, and on treatment they shrank or held steady. Ibrutinib response saw clonality rise, and progression saw it return toward baseline.

Sequencing was performed with immunoSEQ multiplex PCR; in TCRdb, only in-frame clones are kept and a portion is missing. Counted here are roughly 42,000 clones, 68% occurring once; the ten biggest clones make up roughly 6.9%. As input for TCR beta libraries, about 1.8 micrograms of genomic DNA came from cryopreserved PBMCs. This specimen consisted of PBMCs, obtained at disease progression, from a patient treated with ibrutinib. The sequence derives from a human donor with chronic lymphocytic leukemia.

This chain's CDR3 is CASSLEGGLAGTQETQYF. CDR3 nucleotide sequence: TGTGCCAGCAGCTTAGAAGGGGGACTAGCGGGAACACAAGAGACCCAGTACTTC. V and J are TRBV11-3 and TRBJ2-5; the match to TRBD2 covers 13 bases. The CDR3 runs to 18 residues. After removal of 0 bases from V and 2 bases from J, the junction contained 6 bases not matched to a gene. CDR1 is SGHNT, CDR2 YENEEA, per germline.